Shown below are 21 T cell receptor beta chains from a single sample sequenced in a study of T cells of healthy individuals. Each CDR3 protein is one row after TCRdb ran MiXCR on the 5' RACE reads. The table has 85,000 to 100,000 distinct CDR3 sequences, around 17% seen once. These receptors came from a human donor in good health.

The V gene is TRBV10-3, the J gene TRBJ2-5; TRBD2 might be the D (6 bases). Trimming left V 4 bases short and J 7 bases short, with 13 bases between. Germline V lookup: CDR1 ENHRY, CDR2 SYGVKD. The CDR3 extends over 13 amino acids. Here the CDR3 DNA reads TGTGCCATCAGTGGAACGGGGGTCGGGACCCAGTACTTC. Translated, it gives CAISGTGVGTQYF.

This clonotype has at least ten counts. V usage is TRBV12-5 and J usage is TRBJ2-1; 10 bases fit TRBD2. The germline V gene encodes CDR1 LGHNT and CDR2 FRNRAP. The CDR3 runs 12 residues. The ends lost 5 bases at V and 9 bases at J; junction bases unmatched: 1. DNA for the CDR3: TGTGCTAGTGGTGTAGCGGGAGGTGAGCAGTTCTTC. It encodes CASGVAGGEQFF.

This clonotype occurred a few times. This chain links TRBV15 with TRBJ1-2; no clear D. Germline V gene data show CDR1 as LNHNV and CDR2 as YYDKDF (reference sequence). The length of the CDR3 is 12 residues. Deletions cut 0 bases from V and 9 bases from J, with 8 bases between. CDR3 nucleotides: TGTGCCACCAGCAGAGATTGGACGAGCTACACCTTC. Translation gives CATSRDWTSYTF.

This clonotype was seen only once. This rearrangement joins TRBV2 to TRBJ2-7, with a tentative D call TRBD2 (5 bases). Trimming cost V 2 bases and J 3 bases, with 8 bases left between them. Germline-derived CDR1 and CDR2 are SNHLY and FYNNEI. The CDR3 loop spans 13 amino acids. The CDR3 sequence: CASSESADYEQYF. CDR3 sequence (DNA): TGTGCCAGCAGTGAATCAGCGGACTACGAGCAGTACTTC.

This clonotype qualifies as medium-sized. This sequence joins TRBV20-1 and TRBJ2-7, with D hard to call. V lost 0 bases to trimming and J lost 4 bases, with 4 bases between them. This CDR3 comprises 11 residues. Germline V CDR1 and CDR2: DFQATT, SNEGSKA (reference sequence). The CDR3 coding sequence is TGCAGTGCTAGAGACAAGTACGAGCAGTACTTC. It translates to CSARDKYEQYF.

This clonotype was detected ten times or more. This rearrangement joins TRBV7-2 to TRBJ1-2; unclear D gene. Trimming removed 0 bases at V and 7 bases at J, with 12 bases between. The CDR3 loop spans 14 amino acids. Per germline, CDR1 SGHTA and CDR2 FQGNSA. Here the CDR3 reads CASSLAIGGFGYTF. CDR3 in DNA: TGTGCCAGCAGCTTAGCGATCGGAGGGTTTGGCTACACCTTC.

This clonotype was seen just once. The chain combines TRBV5-1 with TRBJ2-2; TRBD2 is a possible D gene (6 bases). Germline V gene sequence: CDR1 SGHRS, CDR2 YFSETQ. Trimming left V 4 bases short and J 2 bases short, with 18 bases between. The CDR3 is 17 amino acids. The CDR3 DNA is TGCGCCAGCAGCGGGGTGTGGGCTAGCGTTAACACCGGGGAGCTGTTTTTT. This translates into CASSGVWASVNTGELFF.

The gene calls are TRBV10-3 and TRBJ1-1, with D unresolved. Germline V gene data show CDR1 as ENHRY and CDR2 as SYGVKD. Trimming shortened V by 4 bases and J by 1 base, and 10 bases separated the two germline ends. CDR3 size: 14 residues. The CDR3 DNA reads TGTGCCATCAGTGGTGAAGGCCCGAACACTGAAGCTTTCTTT. It codes for CAISGEGPNTEAFF.

This clonotype was seen a handful of times. The rearrangement links TRBV29-1 to TRBJ1-5; 10 bases are shared with TRBD1. Germline CDR1 reads SQVTM; CDR2 reads ANQGSEA. The CDR3 runs to 15 residues. The J segment lost 8 bases and the V segment lost 6 bases, leaving 13 bases of the junction unmatched. CDR3 DNA sequence: TGCAGCGTGAGGGGGGGGACAGGGGCCGGGGAGCCCCAGCATTTT. It codes for CSVRGGTGAGEPQHF.

This clonotype appeared a few times. The chain combines TRBV6-1 with TRBJ2-3; 7 nucleotides agree with TRBD2. This CDR3 comprises 15 residues. After removal of 6 bases from V and 4 bases from J, the junction contained 10 bases not matched to a gene. In germline, CDR1 is MNHNS, CDR2 SASEGT. DNA of the CDR3: TGTGCCAGCAGACAAACCGGGGGGACGTCAGATACGCAGTATTTT. This sequence encodes CASRQTGGTSDTQYF.

This clonotype was counted ten times or more. The gene calls are TRBV9 and TRBJ2-5, with D maybe TRBD2 (6 bases). Trimming took 0 bases from V and 0 from J, leaving 12 bases between them. Germline V gives CDR1 SGDLS, CDR2 YYNGEE. This CDR3 comprises 16 residues. CDR3 region: CASSVGVGGYQETQYF. For the CDR3, the DNA is TGTGCCAGCAGCGTAGGGGTGGGGGGATACCAAGAGACCCAGTACTTC.

This clonotype was recorded many times. This sequence joins TRBV29-1 and TRBJ2-1, with D tentatively TRBD1 or TRBD2 (5 bases each). In germline, CDR1 is SQVTM, CDR2 ANQGSEA. V dropped 3 bases and J dropped 4 bases, with 22 bases sitting between them. This CDR3 is built from 17 residues. CDR3 DNA sequence: TGCAGCGTTGAGGATTGGGAGAGGGGTACCGGATACAATGAGCAGTTCTTC. Residues: CSVEDWERGTGYNEQFF.

This clonotype was seen only a few times. The chain recombines TRBV4-3 with TRBJ2-7; 9 nucleotides align to TRBD1. V shed 0 bases and J 2 bases; nucleotides not matched to a gene: 8. Germline lookup yields CDR1 LGHNA and CDR2 YSLEER. This CDR3 contains 17 residues. The CDR3 loop is CASSQEVGTGKAYEQYF. In nucleotides, the CDR3 is TGCGCCAGCAGCCAAGAGGTCGGGACAGGGAAAGCCTACGAGCAGTACTTC.

The V call is TRBV20-1, the J call TRBJ2-3; the D is unclear. CDR1 and CDR2 (germline): DFQATT, SNEGSKA (reference sequence). The V gene lost 3 bases and the J gene lost 1 base, with 14 bases spanning the gap. The CDR3 runs 15 residues. The CDR3 sequence: CSASPGWDGTDTQYF. The CDR3 nucleotides read TGCAGTGCTAGCCCCGGGTGGGATGGCACAGATACGCAGTATTTT.

This clonotype was observed a handful of times. The V gene is TRBV2, the J gene TRBJ2-7, with 11 bases identical to TRBD1. CDR1 and CDR2 (germline): SNHLY, FYNNEI. The CDR3 runs 14 residues. V lost 4 bases to trimming and J lost 2 bases; unmatched junction nucleotides: 1. In nucleotides, the CDR3 is TGTGCCAGCAGTGTGGACAGGGGGCCCTACGAGCAGTACTTC. Translating gives CASSVDRGPYEQYF. The variable domain in full, completed from reference TRBV2 and TRBJ2-7, reads EPEVTQTPSHQVTQMGQEVILRCVPISNHLYFYWYRQILGQKVEFLVSFYNNEISEKSEIFDDQFSVERPDGSNFTLKIRSTKLEDSAMYFCASSVDRGPYEQYFGPGTRLTVT.

This chain joins TRBV2 and TRBJ2-1, with D maybe TRBD2 (5 bases). V lost 8 bases and J 3 bases, leaving 11 bases between the germline ends. This CDR3 spans 13 amino acids. The germline CDR1 and CDR2 sequences are SNHLY and FYNNEI. The CDR3 protein is CASGKRDYNEQFF. As DNA, the CDR3 is TGTGCCAGCGGAAAACGGGACTACAATGAGCAGTTCTTC.

This clonotype has at least ten counts. The rearrangement uses TRBV2 and TRBJ1-5; D unclear. The CDR3 totals 13 residues. The germline V gene encodes CDR1 SNHLY and CDR2 FYNNEI. Trimming pared 0 bases from V and 6 bases from J, leaving 6 bases between. The chain's CDR3 is CASSEAGVQPQHF. CDR3 nucleotide sequence: TGTGCCAGCAGTGAAGCGGGTGTTCAGCCCCAGCATTTT.

This clonotype was recorded a few times. DNA of the CDR3: TGTGCCAGCAGCCCCTGGACTCGCACAGATACGCAGTATTTT. Translation gives CASSPWTRTDTQYF. The chain is built from TRBV7-9 and TRBJ2-3; tentatively, D is TRBD2 (5 bases). CDR1 is SEHNR and CDR2 is FQNEAQ in the germline V gene (reference sequence). The CDR3 consists of 14 residues. With 5 bases removed from V and 1 base from J, the gap between germline ends came to 10 bases. Full variable domain (remainder filled in from reference TRBV7-9 and TRBJ2-3): DTGVSQNPRHKITKRGQNVTFRCDPISEHNRLYWYRQTLGQGPEFLTYFQNEAQLEKSRLLSDRFSAERPKGSFSTLEIQRTEQGDSAMYLCASSPWTRTDTQYFGPGTRLTVL.

This clonotype was observed at least ten times. The chain couples TRBV20-1 to TRBJ2-5; D may match TRBD1 or TRBD2 (5 bases each). Per the germline V gene, CDR1 is DFQATT and CDR2 is SNEGSKA (reference sequence). V was trimmed by 5 bases and J by 2 bases, leaving 9 bases between them. The CDR3 spans 12 residues. The CDR3 sequence: CSAGTDQETQYF. The CDR3 DNA is TGCAGTGCTGGGACGGATCAAGAGACCCAGTACTTC.

The rearrangement joins TRBV6-2 or TRBV6-3 to TRBJ1-5, with unresolved D. This CDR3 region has 15 residues. Germline-derived CDR1 and CDR2 are MNHEY and SVGEGT. With 5 bases removed from V and 1 base from J, the gap between germline ends came to 12 bases. CDR3 sequence: CASSLDTRSNQPQHF. As DNA, the CDR3 is TGTGCCAGCAGTCTAGACACAAGGAGCAATCAGCCCCAGCATTTT.

In its sample, this clonotype was seen once. The chain uses TRBV7-8 and TRBJ2-2, with D unclear. CDR3 length: 13 amino acids. CDR1 and CDR2 from the germline V gene are SGHVS and FQNEAQ. Trimming left V 4 bases short and J 5 bases short, with 8 bases between. In DNA form, the CDR3 reads TGTGCCAGCAGCTGGGGAAGGACCGGGGAGCTGTTTTTT. Protein: CASSWGRTGELFF.